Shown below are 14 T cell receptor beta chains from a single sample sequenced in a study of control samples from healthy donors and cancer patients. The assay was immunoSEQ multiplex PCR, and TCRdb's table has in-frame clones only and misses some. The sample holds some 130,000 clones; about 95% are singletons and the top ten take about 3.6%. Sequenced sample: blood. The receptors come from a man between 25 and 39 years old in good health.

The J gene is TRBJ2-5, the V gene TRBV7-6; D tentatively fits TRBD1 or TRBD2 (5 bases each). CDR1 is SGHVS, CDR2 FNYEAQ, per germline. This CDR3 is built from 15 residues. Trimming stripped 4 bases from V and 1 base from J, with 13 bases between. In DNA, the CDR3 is TGTGCCAGCAGCTCCTGGGACGGGCCCCAAGAGACCCAGTACTTC. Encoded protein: CASSSWDGPQETQYF.

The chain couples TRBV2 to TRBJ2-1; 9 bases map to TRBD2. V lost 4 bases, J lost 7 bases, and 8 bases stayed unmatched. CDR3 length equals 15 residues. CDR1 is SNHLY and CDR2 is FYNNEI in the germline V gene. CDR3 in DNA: TGTGCCAGCAGTGGTGCGGGGGGGCCGAGGAATGAGCAGTTCTTC. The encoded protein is CASSGAGGPRNEQFF.

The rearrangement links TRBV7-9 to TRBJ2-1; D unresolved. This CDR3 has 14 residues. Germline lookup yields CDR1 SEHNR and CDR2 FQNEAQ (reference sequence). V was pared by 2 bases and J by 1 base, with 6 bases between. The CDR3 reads CASSLQMSYNEQFF. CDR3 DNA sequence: TGTGCCAGCAGCTTACAGATGTCCTACAATGAGCAGTTCTTC.

The chain's CDR3 is CASTPGQGATYEQYF. In nucleotides, the CDR3 is TGTGCCAGCACCCCCGGGCAGGGGGCAACCTACGAGCAGTACTTC. The V gene is TRBV25-1, the J gene TRBJ2-7, with 8 bases that match TRBD1. The CDR3 runs 15 residues. The trim removed 7 bases at V and 2 bases at J, leaving 10 bases unmatched. Per the germline V gene, CDR1 is MGHDK and CDR2 is SYGVNS.

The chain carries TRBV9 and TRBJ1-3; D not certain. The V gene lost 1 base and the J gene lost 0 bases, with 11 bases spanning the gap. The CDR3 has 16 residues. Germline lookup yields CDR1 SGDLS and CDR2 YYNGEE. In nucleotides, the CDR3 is TGTGCCAGCAGCGTAATGGGCGGGTTCTCTGGAAACACCATATATTTT. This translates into CASSVMGGFSGNTIYF. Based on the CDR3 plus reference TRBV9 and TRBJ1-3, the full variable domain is DSGVTQTPKHLITATGQRVTLRCSPRSGDLSVYWYQQSLDQGLQFLIQYYNGEERAKGNILERFSAQQFPDLHSELNLSSLELGDSALYFCASSVMGGFSGNTIYFGEGSWLTVV.

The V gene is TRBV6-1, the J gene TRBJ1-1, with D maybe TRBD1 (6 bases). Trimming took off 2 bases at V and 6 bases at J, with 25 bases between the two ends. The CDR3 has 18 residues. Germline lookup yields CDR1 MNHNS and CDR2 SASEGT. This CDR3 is CASSESRGGRASASEAFF. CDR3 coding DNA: TGTGCCAGCAGTGAATCCCGGGGGGGCAGGGCTTCTGCGTCTGAAGCTTTCTTT.

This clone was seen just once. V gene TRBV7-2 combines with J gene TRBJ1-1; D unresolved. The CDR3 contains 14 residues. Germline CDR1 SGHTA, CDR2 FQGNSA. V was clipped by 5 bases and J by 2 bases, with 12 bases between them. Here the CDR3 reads CASSPRWGNTEAFF. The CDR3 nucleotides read TGTGCCAGCAGCCCTAGATGGGGAAACACTGAAGCTTTCTTT.

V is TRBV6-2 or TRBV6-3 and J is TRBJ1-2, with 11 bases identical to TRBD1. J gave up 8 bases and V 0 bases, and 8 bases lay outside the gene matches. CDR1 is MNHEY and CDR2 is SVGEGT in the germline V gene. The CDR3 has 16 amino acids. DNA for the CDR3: TGTGCCAGCAGTTACTCGAGTCGGACAGGGGGCGAAGGCTACACCTTC. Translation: CASSYSSRTGGEGYTF.

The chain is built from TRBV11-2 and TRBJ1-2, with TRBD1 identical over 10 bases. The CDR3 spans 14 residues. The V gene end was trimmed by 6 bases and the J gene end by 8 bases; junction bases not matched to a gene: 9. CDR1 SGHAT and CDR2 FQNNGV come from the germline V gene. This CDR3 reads CASRQPGQGKGYTF. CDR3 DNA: TGTGCCAGCAGACAACCGGGACAGGGGAAGGGCTACACCTTC.

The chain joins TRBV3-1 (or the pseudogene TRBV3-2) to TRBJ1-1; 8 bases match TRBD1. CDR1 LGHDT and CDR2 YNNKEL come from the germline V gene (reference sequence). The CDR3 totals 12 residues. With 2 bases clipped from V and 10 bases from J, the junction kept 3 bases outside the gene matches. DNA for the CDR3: TGTGCCAGCAGCCAATTCGACAGGGGAGCTTTCTTT. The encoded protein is CASSQFDRGAFF.

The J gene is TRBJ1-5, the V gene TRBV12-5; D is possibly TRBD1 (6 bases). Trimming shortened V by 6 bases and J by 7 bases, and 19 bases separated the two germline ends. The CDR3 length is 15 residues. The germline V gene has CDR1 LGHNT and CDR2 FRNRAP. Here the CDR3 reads CASGSGDILLQPQHF. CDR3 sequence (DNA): TGTGCTAGTGGCTCGGGGGACATTCTTCTCCAGCCCCAGCATTTT.

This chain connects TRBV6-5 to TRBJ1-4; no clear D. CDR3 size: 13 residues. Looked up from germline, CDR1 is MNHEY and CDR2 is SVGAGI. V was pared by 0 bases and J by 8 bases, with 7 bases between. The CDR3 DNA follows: TGTGCCAGCAGTTACTCGCCAGTAGAAAAACTGTTTTTT. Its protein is CASSYSPVEKLFF.

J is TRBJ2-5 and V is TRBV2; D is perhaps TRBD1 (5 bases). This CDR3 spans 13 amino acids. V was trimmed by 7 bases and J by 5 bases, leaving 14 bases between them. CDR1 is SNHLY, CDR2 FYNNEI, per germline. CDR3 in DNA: TGTGCCAGCATAAAAGGGGAAAGGGAGACCCAGTACTTC. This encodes CASIKGERETQYF. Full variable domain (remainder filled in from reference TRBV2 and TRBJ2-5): EPEVTQTPSHQVTQMGQEVILRCVPISNHLYFYWYRQILGQKVEFLVSFYNNEISEKSEIFDDQFSVERPDGSNFTLKIRSTKLEDSAMYFCASIKGERETQYFGPGTRLLVL.

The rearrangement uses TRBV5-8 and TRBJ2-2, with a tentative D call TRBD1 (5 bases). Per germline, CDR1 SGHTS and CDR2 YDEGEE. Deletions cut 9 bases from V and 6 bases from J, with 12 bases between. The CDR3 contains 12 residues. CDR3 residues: CATARAPGELFF. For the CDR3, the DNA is TGTGCCACCGCCAGGGCCCCCGGGGAGCTGTTTTTT. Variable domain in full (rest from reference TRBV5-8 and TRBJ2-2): EAGVTQSPTHLIKTRGQQATLRCSPISGHTSVYWYQQALGLGLQFLLWYDEGEERNRGNFPPRFSGRQFPNYSSELNVNALELEDSALYLCATARAPGELFFGEGSRLTVL.